The 18 T cell receptor beta chains listed next were all sequenced from one sample in a study of low-dose radiotherapy and immunotherapy resistance in tumors. TRAV- and TRBV-specific primers, spanning alpha and beta chains, primed first-strand cDNA. The authors amplified TCRs for 20 PCR cycles with a constant-region primer and a V-primer adapter. MiXCR was run by TCRdb on the reads, yielding one entry per CDR3 protein. The repertoire consists of fewer than 95,000 distinct CDR3 sequences, with 9% to 9.5% occurring once and the leading ten covering roughly 1%. Indicated time point: before trial treatment. Sequences were derived from PBMCs, sampled before treatment. These receptors were obtained from a male donor with prostate cancer.

This clonotype was recorded many times. Compared with germline, one end of the junction differs, possibly owing to a read error. The V and J genes are TRBV20-1 and TRBJ2-3; the match to TRBD2 covers 9 bases. The CDR3 has 14 amino acids. The germline V gene encodes CDR1 DFQATT and CDR2 SNEGSKA (reference sequence). CDR3 protein: CSARDSSGTLTLYF. CDR3 sequence (DNA): TGCAGTGCTAGAGATTCTAGCGGGACCCTTACGCTGTATTTT.

Ten or more counts support this clonotype. The chain has TRBV30 and TRBJ1-5; D remains unclear. The CDR3 is 14 amino acids. V dropped 0 bases and J dropped 7 bases, with 13 bases sitting between them. CDR1 GTSNPN and CDR2 SVGIG come from the germline V gene (reference sequence). The CDR3 bases are TGTGCCTGGAGTGTATGGCAGGAAGGCCAGCCCCAGCATTTT. It is translated as CAWSVWQEGQPQHF.

This clonotype was seen ten or more times. The chain is built from TRBV4-1 and TRBJ2-5; no definite D call. The CDR3 has 13 residues. From germline, CDR1 is MGHRA and CDR2 YSYEKL. The V end lost 3 bases, the J end lost 4 bases, and 9 bases lay between the germline ends. This chain's CDR3 is CASSQLHGETQYF. The CDR3 DNA reads as TGCGCCAGCAGCCAGTTACACGGAGAGACCCAGTACTTC.

This clonotype was counted at least ten times. J is TRBJ2-4 and V is TRBV2, with 7 nucleotides matching TRBD1. The CDR3 is 14 residues long. Trimming at V came to 1 base and at J to 4 bases, leaving 1 base not matched to a gene. Germline CDR1 reads SNHLY; CDR2 reads FYNNEI. This chain's CDR3 is CASSEEQGKNIQYF. The CDR3 DNA sequence: TGTGCCAGCAGTGAAGAACAGGGGAAAAACATTCAGTACTTC.

Many counts were recorded for this clonotype. V gene TRBV19 combines with J gene TRBJ2-3, with 10 bases aligning to TRBD2. J lost 5 bases, V lost 4 bases, and 6 bases had no gene match. The CDR3 sequence is 15 residues long. The germline V gene has CDR1 LNHDA and CDR2 SQIVND (reference sequence). CDR3 in DNA: TGTGCCAGTAGTACTTTAGCGGGAGGATTAGATACGCAGTATTTT. Translating it yields CASSTLAGGLDTQYF.

The table lists this clonotype with many counts. The chain combines TRBV7-8 with TRBJ2-5, with unresolved D. The germline CDR1 and CDR2 sequences are SGHVS and FQNEAQ. V was pared by 2 bases and J by 5 bases, with 3 bases between. The CDR3 runs to 11 residues. CDR3 DNA: TGTGCCAGCAGCTTATGGGAGACCCAGTACTTC. It encodes CASSLWETQYF.

This clonotype occurred many times. The CDR3 reads CASSRGTQYF. The CDR3 DNA sequence: TGTGCCAGCAGTCGGGGGACCCAGTACTTC. V and J are TRBV28 and TRBJ2-5; the D gene is possibly TRBD2 (5 bases). The V end lost 5 bases, the J end lost 7 bases, and 5 bases lay between the germline ends. Germline CDR1 reads MDHEN; CDR2 reads SYDVKM. The CDR3 has 10 amino acids.

This clonotype has ten or more counts. V and J are TRBV7-8 and TRBJ2-5; D may be TRBD1 or TRBD2 (5 bases each). The CDR3 is made up of 14 amino acids. Germline V gives CDR1 SGHVS, CDR2 FQNEAQ. Trimming shortened V by 5 bases and J by 5 bases, and 15 bases separated the two germline ends. The CDR3 DNA follows: TGTGCCAGCAGCCCGTCCACAGGACTGGAGACCCAGTACTTC. This codes for CASSPSTGLETQYF.

This clonotype was counted a few times. The CDR3 is CASSRREGNTEAFF. The CDR3 bases are TGTGCCAGCAGCCGCAGGGAGGGGAACACTGAAGCTTTCTTT. The V call is TRBV27, the J call TRBJ1-1; possible D gene TRBD1, 5 bases. The V gene lost 6 bases and the J gene lost 1 base, with 12 bases spanning the gap. Germline CDR1 reads MNHEY; CDR2 reads SMNVEV (reference sequence). The CDR3 length is 14 residues.

This clonotype showed up many times. The chain joins TRBV18 to TRBJ1-3; a possible D gene is TRBD1 (5 bases). The CDR3 has 16 residues. The germline V gene has CDR1 KGHSH and CDR2 LQKENI. V was clipped by 6 bases and J by 4 bases, with 19 bases between them. The CDR3 loop reads CASSLMALDTGNTIYF. CDR3 in DNA: TGTGCCAGCTCTCTAATGGCACTGGACACGGGAAACACCATATATTTT.

The J gene is TRBJ1-4, the V gene TRBV5-1; D is unresolved. V lost 0 bases and J lost 3, with 9 bases in between. The CDR3 runs 15 residues. The V gene's germline CDR1 is SGHRS and CDR2 YFSETQ. The CDR3 spells CASSLVLEPNEKLFF. DNA of the CDR3: TGCGCCAGCAGCTTGGTCTTAGAGCCTAATGAAAAACTGTTTTTT.

This clonotype was detected ten times or more. CDR3 nucleotides: TGTGCCAGCAGCGTAGAAGGGCCGTTCGCGGGCACAGATACGCAGTATTTT. This codes for CASSVEGPFAGTDTQYF. This chain connects TRBV9 to TRBJ2-3, with D unclear. Looked up from germline, CDR1 is SGDLS and CDR2 is YYNGEE. The V gene lost 0 bases and the J gene lost 1 base, with 15 bases spanning the gap. This CDR3 comprises 17 residues.

This clonotype occurred a few times. The chain joins TRBV4-3 to TRBJ2-7; D tentatively reads TRBD1 or TRBD2 (5 bases each). V was trimmed by 0 bases and J by 3 bases, leaving 12 bases between them. Per germline, CDR1 LGHNA and CDR2 YSLEER. The CDR3 is 15 amino acids. The CDR3 coding sequence is TGCGCCAGCAGCCAAGATAAGACGGGGCTCTACGAGCAGTACTTC. Translation gives CASSQDKTGLYEQYF.

Ten or more counts support this clonotype. V is TRBV10-3 and J is TRBJ2-5; 10 positions match TRBD2. Trimming removed 4 bases from V and 4 bases from J; junction bases left unmatched: 9. The CDR3 contains 16 residues. Germline V gives CDR1 ENHRY, CDR2 SYGVKD. CDR3 in amino acids: CAISVGTSVGGETQYF. CDR3 sequence (DNA): TGTGCCATCAGTGTCGGGACTAGCGTTGGGGGAGAGACCCAGTACTTC.

This clonotype was seen once. CDR3 DNA: TGTGCCAGCAGCCAGACAGGGGTCGCGGGAGATACGCAGTATTTT. Its translation: CASSQTGVAGDTQYF. This chain connects TRBV11-2 to TRBJ2-3; 8 nucleotides agree with TRBD1. Germline V gene sequence: CDR1 SGHAT, CDR2 FQNNGV. This CDR3 is 15 amino acids long. V gave up 5 bases and J gave up 5 bases; unmatched junction bases: 9.

There are many counts of this clonotype. The genes are TRBV4-2 and TRBJ2-7; D not certain. V lost 2 bases and J lost 2, with 7 bases in between. There are 13 residues in the CDR3. Germline CDR1 reads LGHNA; CDR2 reads YNFKEQ. This CDR3 reads CASSQNPAYEQYF. CDR3 nucleotides: TGTGCCAGCAGCCAAAACCCAGCCTACGAGCAGTACTTC.

This clonotype was detected ten times or more. This chain uses TRBV6-1 with TRBJ2-5; D not certain. Germline loops: CDR1 MNHNS, CDR2 SASEGT. The CDR3 has 12 residues. V was shortened by 6 bases and J by 7 bases, with 12 bases between the two germline ends. The CDR3 sequence: CASRADSPTQYF. The DNA of the CDR3 is TGTGCCAGCAGAGCCGACTCTCCGACCCAGTACTTC.

This clonotype was recorded at least ten times. V gene TRBV3-1 combines with J gene TRBJ2-1; D unclear. Trimming stripped 3 bases from V and 5 bases from J, with 8 bases between. The CDR3 length is 13 residues. Germline V CDR1 and CDR2: LGHDT, YNNKEL (reference sequence). CDR3 in amino acids: CASSHRRNNEQFF. Here the CDR3 DNA reads TGTGCCAGCAGCCACCGGAGAAACAATGAGCAGTTCTTC.